A selection of T cell receptor beta chains follows, all from one sample in a study of blood T cell repertoires in COVID-19. Profiled with immunoSEQ multiplex PCR; TCRdb holds only in-frame clones, not every one. The sample shows around 250,000 clones, around 93% of them seen only once. Sequencing used PBMCs or T cells enriched from blood (not recorded which). These TCRs come from a human donor in a cohort exposed to, infected with or recovered from COVID-19 (not recorded which). The donor label of this sample is uncertain. Each CDR3 is given with its conserved first and last residue. A D gene is named only where the DNA matches it firmly. Some rows have no size entry. The others give once, few or many, or a class for an expanded clone.

TRBJ1-2,TRBV5-1,-,-,CASSLNEVRYGYTF,TGCGCCAGCAGCTTGAACGAGGTCCGCTATGGCTACACCTTC
TRBJ1-4,TRBV7-8,-,-,CASSLGRMRRGSEKLFF,TGTGCCAGCAGCTTAGGACGAATGAGAAGAGGGTCCGAAAAACTGTTTTTT
TRBJ1-1,TRBV5-1,-,TRBD1,CASSLLGQGTEAFF,TGCGCCAGCAGCTTGTTGGGACAGGGCACTGAAGCTTTCTTT
TRBJ1-5,TRBV2,-,TRBD1,CASRRVGTGDQPQHF,TGTGCCAGCAGGAGAGTTGGGACAGGGGATCAGCCCCAGCATTTT
TRBJ1-2,TRBV2,once,-,CASSETSLGGGYTF,TGTGCCAGCAGTGAAACCAGCCTCGGAGGGGGCTACACCTTC
TRBJ2-7,TRBV5-1,once,-,CASASGPESHEQYF,TGCGCCAGCGCCAGCGGGCCCGAGAGCCACGAGCAGTACTTC
TRBJ2-7,TRBV13,-,TRBD2,CASSAPGLGSYEQYF,TGTGCCAGCAGTGCTCCGGGACTAGGCTCATACGAGCAGTACTTC
TRBJ2-5,TRBV27,-,TRBD2,CASSSLGGAQETQYF,TGTGCCAGCAGTTCCCTCGGGGGGGCTCAAGAGACCCAGTACTTC
TRBJ1-3,TRBV4-3,-,TRBD1,CASSQEGTGAGNTIYF,TGCGCCAGCAGCCAAGAAGGGACAGGGGCTGGAAACACCATATATTTT
TRBJ2-3,TRBV27,-,-,CASSFVGGDTQYF,TGTGCCAGCAGTTTCGTGGGAGGAGATACGCAGTATTTT
TRBJ2-2,TRBV7-9,-,-,CASSPYRNTGELFF,TGTGCCAGCAGCCCATACAGGAACACCGGGGAGCTGTTTTTT
TRBJ1-1,TRBV21-1,-,-,CASSVWGGWNTEAFF,TGTGCCAGCAGCGTCTGGGGGGGGTGGAACACTGAAGCTTTCTTT
TRBJ1-1,TRBV7-9,-,TRBD1,CASSHKIRQGRNTEAFF,TGTGCCAGCAGCCATAAGATCCGACAGGGGCGCAACACTGAAGCTTTCTTT
TRBJ1-1,TRBV18,-,-,CASSPRGTNTEAFF,TGTGCCAGCTCACCGAGGGGGACGAACACTGAAGCTTTCTTT
TRBJ1-4,TRBV4-3,-,TRBD1,CASSRTQGTLDEKLFF,TGCGCCAGCAGCCGAACACAGGGGACCCTTGATGAAAAACTGTTTTTT
TRBJ1-5,TRBV11-2,-,-,CASTPTGQGWQPQHF,TGTGCCAGCACCCCGACTGGGCAGGGCTGGCAGCCCCAGCATTTT
TRBJ2-1,TRBV28,once,-,CASRPKGSYNEQFF,TGTGCCAGCAGACCTAAGGGGTCCTACAATGAGCAGTTCTTC
TRBJ1-2,TRBV19,-,TRBD1,CASLPDRGNYGYTF,TGTGCCAGTTTGCCGGACAGGGGTAACTATGGCTACACCTTC
TRBJ2-7,TRBV6-2/TRBV6-3,-,-,CASSRAGPYEQYF,TGTGCCAGCAGTAGAGCAGGGCCCTACGAGCAGTACTTC
TRBJ2-7,TRBV28,-,-,CASSLSAYEQYF,TGTGCCAGCAGTTTGTCAGCCTACGAGCAGTACTTC
TRBJ2-1,TRBV29-1,-,TRBD1,CSVEGQGADNEQFF,TGCAGCGTTGAAGGTCAGGGGGCCGACAATGAGCAGTTCTTC
TRBJ2-1,TRBV12-3/TRBV12-4,-,-,CASSRDWGEQFF,TGTGCCAGCAGTCGGGACTGGGGTGAGCAGTTCTTC
TRBJ1-2,TRBV6-5,-,TRBD1,CASTARGREGYTF,TGTGCCAGCACTGCCAGGGGGCGTGAAGGCTACACCTTC
TRBJ2-7,TRBV19,-,-,CASSIVTGHEQYF,TGTGCCAGTAGTATAGTGACAGGCCACGAGCAGTACTTC
TRBJ1-2,TRBV5-6,-,-,CASSLAGSYGYTF,TGTGCCAGCAGCTTGGCCGGGAGCTATGGCTACACCTTC
TRBJ2-1,TRBV5-4,-,-,CASSRRGSYNEQFF,TGTGCCAGCAGCCGACGGGGGTCCTACAATGAGCAGTTCTTC
TRBJ1-1,TRBV15,-,TRBD1,CATSRDRGGRGLAEAFF,TGTGCCACCAGCAGAGATAGGGGAGGCAGGGGGCTCGCTGAAGCTTTCTTT
TRBJ2-3,TRBV10-3,-,-,CAINIREGTDTQYF,TGTGCCATCAATATCAGGGAAGGCACAGATACGCAGTATTTT
TRBJ2-7,TRBV18,-,-,CASSPTAYYEQYF,TGTGCCAGCTCACCGACTGCCTACTACGAGCAGTACTTC
TRBJ1-2,TRBV27,once,TRBD1,CASSLSGTGVGYGYTF,TGTGCCAGCAGTTTATCCGGGACAGGGGTTGGTTATGGCTACACCTTC
TRBJ1-3,TRBV10-3,-,-,CAIGPGGGNTIYF,TGTGCCATCGGACCGGGAGGCGGAAACACCATATATTTT
TRBJ1-3,TRBV12-3/TRBV12-4,-,TRBD1,CASILSTGNTIYF,TGTGCCAGCATTCTCTCGACAGGGAACACCATATATTTT
TRBJ1-5,TRBV27,-,-,CASSLGQGYSNQPQHF,TGTGCCAGCAGTTTAGGGCAGGGATATAGCAATCAGCCCCAGCATTTT
TRBJ1-2,TRBV4-1,-,-,CASSQEGRNYGYTF,TGCGCCAGCAGCCAAGAGGGGCGTAACTATGGCTACACCTTC
TRBJ1-2,TRBV28,few,-,CASSQGNYGYTF,TGTGCCAGCAGCCAGGGGAACTATGGCTACACCTTC
TRBJ2-5,TRBV18,-,TRBD1,CASSPPGQGRETQYF,TGTGCCAGCTCACCACCGGGACAGGGGAGAGAGACCCAGTACTTC
TRBJ1-5,TRBV10-2,-,-,CASSESSGSDQPQHF,TGCGCCAGCAGTGAGTCGTCTGGTAGCGATCAGCCCCAGCATTTT
TRBJ1-1,TRBV18,-,-,CASLETLDTEAFF,TGTGCCAGCTTGGAGACTCTGGACACTGAAGCTTTCTTT
TRBJ1-5,TRBV5-6,-,TRBD1,CASSPGQGVSQPQHF,TGTGCCAGCAGCCCCGGACAGGGAGTCTCTCAGCCCCAGCATTTT
TRBJ1-5,TRBV5-5,-,-,CASSLDGLGNQPQHF,TGTGCCAGCAGCTTGGATGGGCTGGGCAATCAGCCCCAGCATTTT
TRBJ2-1,TRBV7-3,-,TRBD2,CASSPASGGAYNEQFF,TGTGCCAGCAGCCCCGCTAGCGGGGGGGCCTACAATGAGCAGTTCTTC
TRBJ1-2,TRBV27,-,TRBD1,CASSRTGDGYTF,TGTGCCAGCAGTCGGACAGGGGATGGCTACACCTTC
TRBJ2-3,TRBV11-3,-,-,CASSTSGGTDTQYF,TGTGCCAGCAGCACCAGCGGTGGCACAGATACGCAGTATTTT
TRBJ2-5,TRBV18,-,TRBD2,CASSGLAGETQYF,TGTGCCAGCTCAGGACTAGCGGGGGAGACCCAGTACTTC
TRBJ1-5,TRBV10-3,-,-,CAISEFENQPQHF,TGTGCCATCAGTGAGTTCGAGAATCAGCCCCAGCATTTT
TRBJ2-2,TRBV7-9,once,TRBD1,CASSPRTGSLTGELFF,TGTGCCAGCAGCCCGAGGACAGGGTCCTTAACCGGGGAGCTGTTTTTT
TRBJ1-4,TRBV15,-,TRBD1,CATSYPGGGNEKLFF,TGTGCCACCAGCTACCCAGGGGGCGGGAATGAAAAACTGTTTTTT
TRBJ2-5,TRBV5-1,-,-,CASSLSGSVIQETQYF,TGCGCCAGCAGCTTGTCCGGGAGCGTTATTCAAGAGACCCAGTACTTC
TRBJ2-2,TRBV25-1,-,-,CASSEQGAGELFF,TGTGCCAGCAGTGAACAAGGGGCCGGGGAGCTGTTTTTT
TRBJ2-7,TRBV10-3,-,TRBD2,CAIRRGDSYEQYF,TGTGCCATCAGGCGGGGGGACTCCTACGAGCAGTACTTC
TRBJ2-3,TRBV5-6,-,-,CASSLQAAVSTDTQYF,TGTGCCAGCAGCTTGCAGGCAGCGGTGAGCACAGATACGCAGTATTTT
TRBJ2-5,TRBV19,-,TRBD2,CATRSPELAGQETQYF,TGTGCCACCCGATCCCCGGAACTAGCGGGGCAAGAGACCCAGTACTTC